This entry describes one TCR beta chain. Its specificity is not known. This table comes from immunoSEQ multiplex PCR, and its TCRdb copy is limited to in-frame clones, with some not included. The sample lists about 100,000 clones, roughly 90% occurring once. The sample originates from a study of OX40 agonist ivuxolimab in advanced cancers. In the study overall: Every 2 weeks, patients received ivuxolimab intravenously, dosed at 0.01 to 10 mg/kg. Whole-study findings and limits: The average count of expanded clones was higher among CD8+ T cells than among CD4+. Clonal expansion among partial responders at 0.1-3.0 mg/kg ranked near the lowest.

The CDR3 totals 17 residues. CDR1 and CDR2 (germline): SGDLS, YYNGEE. V gave up 4 bases and J gave up 4 bases; unmatched junction bases: 9. This clonotype was obtained from an adult with an advanced solid tumor such as melanoma, head and neck, liver or kidney cancer. The source material was CD4+ or CD8+ T cells sorted from blood, sampled in a trial of the OX40 agonist ivuxolimab. The chain employs TRBV9 and TRBJ2-1, with TRBD2 identical over 12 bases. This chain's CDR3 is CASSPRLAGVKYNEQFF. In nucleotides, the CDR3 is TGTGCCAGCAGCCCCCGACTAGCGGGAGTTAAGTACAATGAGCAGTTCTTC.